This entry features one TCR beta chain sequence. TCRdb keeps only in-frame clones here, not all; method: immunoSEQ multiplex PCR. The top ten clones hold roughly 6.5% of a sample with about 110,000 clones, over 75% of them seen once. The sample belongs to a study of blood T cell repertoires in COVID-19. Looked up from germline, CDR1 is MNHEY and CDR2 is SMNVEV (reference sequence). CDR3 length: 15 amino acids. The trim removed 1 base at V and 5 bases at J, leaving 4 bases unmatched. The chain combines TRBV27 with TRBJ1-5, with TRBD1 matching 8 bases. The TCR comes from a woman aged 45-65 years with acute or convalescent COVID-19. Sequenced sample: peripheral blood. CDR3 sequence reads: CASSLYRGSDQPQHF. CDR3 DNA sequence: TGTGCCAGCAGTTTATACAGGGGGAGCGATCAGCCCCAGCATTTT.